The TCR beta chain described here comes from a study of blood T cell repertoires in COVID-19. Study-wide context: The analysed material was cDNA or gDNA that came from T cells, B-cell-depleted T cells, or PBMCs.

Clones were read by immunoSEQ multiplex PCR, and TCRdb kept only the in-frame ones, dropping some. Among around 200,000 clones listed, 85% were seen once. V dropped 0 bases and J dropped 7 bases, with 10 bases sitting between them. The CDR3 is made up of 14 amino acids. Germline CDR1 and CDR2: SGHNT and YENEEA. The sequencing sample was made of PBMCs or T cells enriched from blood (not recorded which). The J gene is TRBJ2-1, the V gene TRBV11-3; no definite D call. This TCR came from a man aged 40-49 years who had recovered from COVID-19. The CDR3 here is CASSLEAARNEQFF. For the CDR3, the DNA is TGTGCCAGCAGCTTAGAGGCAGCGCGAAATGAGCAGTTCTTC.